Presented here are 15 T cell receptor beta chains from one specimen sequenced in a study of blood T cells in healthy people across ages. It was with a sample-barcoded 5' primer and a J-beta primer mix that a second PCR of roughly 7 to 12 cycles was run. TCRdb reanalysed the 5' RACE reads using MiXCR and keeps one entry per CDR3 protein. The repertoire includes some 790,000 distinct CDR3 sequences, less than 35% of them detected once, and roughly 17% sits in the top ten. The sample consisted of blood. The receptors were gathered from a woman of 80 years or more in good health.

The sample holds many counts of this clonotype. The CDR3 reads CAISSTVSRYYEQYF. The DNA for the CDR3 is TGTGCCATCAGCTCTACAGTCTCACGATACTACGAGCAGTACTTC. This chain links TRBV10-3 with TRBJ2-7; D is ambiguous. Germline CDR1 reads ENHRY; CDR2 reads SYGVKD. The V end lost 6 bases, the J end lost 3 bases, and 18 bases lay between the germline ends. There are 15 residues in the CDR3.

With regard to this clonotype: Since a much larger clone is just one base distant, this may be a read error. The genes are TRBV20-1 and TRBJ2-7, with 8 nucleotides matching TRBD1. V trimming: 3 bases; J trimming: 7 bases; junction bases outside the gene matches: 11. The CDR3 covers 14 residues. Germline CDR1 DFQATT, CDR2 SNEGSKA (reference sequence). CDR3 amino acids: CSARLPGGRDEQYF. In DNA, the CDR3 is TGCAGTGCTAGGCTACCAGGGGGCAGGGATGAGCAGTACTTC.

This clonotype was seen many times. The genes are TRBV7-9 and TRBJ2-1; the match to TRBD1 covers 7 bases. Germline values: CDR1 SEHNR, CDR2 FQNEAQ (reference sequence). J gave up 6 bases and V 2 bases, and 7 bases lay outside the gene matches. This CDR3 comprises 15 residues. CDR3 protein: CASSLRPRQGNEQFF. The CDR3 DNA is TGTGCCAGCAGCTTAAGACCCCGACAGGGCAATGAGCAGTTCTTC.

V is TRBV14 and J is TRBJ1-1; 8 bases fit TRBD1. Germline-derived CDR1 and CDR2 are SGHDN and FVKESK. The CDR3 contains 15 residues. The J segment lost 1 base and the V segment lost 4 bases, leaving 5 bases of the junction unmatched. CDR3 protein: CASSLRTGTNTEAFF. As DNA, the CDR3 is TGTGCCAGCAGCCTCAGGACAGGGACGAACACTGAAGCTTTCTTT.

Ten or more counts support this clonotype. The chain employs TRBV10-2 and TRBJ2-5, with D possibly being TRBD2 (7 bases). This CDR3 comprises 18 residues. Trimming cost V 2 bases and J 5 bases, with 24 bases left between them. Germline V gives CDR1 WSHSY, CDR2 SAAADI. CDR3 sequence (DNA): TGCGCCAGCAGTGAGAGCTTTTACGCGCGGGGGCCTCTTGAGACCCAGTACTTC. It yields the protein CASSESFYARGPLETQYF.

There are many counts of this clonotype. The chain combines TRBV6-1 with TRBJ2-3; D is possibly TRBD2 (7 bases). Germline CDR1 and CDR2: MNHNS and SASEGT. The CDR3 covers 13 residues. Trimming took 11 bases from V and 2 from J, leaving 14 bases between them. For the CDR3, the DNA is TGTGCCGGGGGGGGGCGATTCACAGATACGCAGTATTTT. It translates to CAGGGRFTDTQYF.

At least ten counts were recorded for this clonotype. J is TRBJ1-1 and V is TRBV6-6; 7 positions match TRBD1. Looked up from germline, CDR1 is MNHNY and CDR2 is SVGAGI (reference sequence). The CDR3 extends over 13 amino acids. J was trimmed by 0 bases and V by 6 bases; bases with no gene match: 1. CDR3 coding DNA: TGTGCCAGCAGGGGACAGCTGAACACTGAAGCTTTCTTT. Amino acids: CASRGQLNTEAFF.

This clonotype showed up many times. The rearrangement joins TRBV4-2 to TRBJ1-1; a possible D gene is TRBD1 (6 bases). Germline CDR1 and CDR2: LGHNA and YNFKEQ. Trimming pared 0 bases from V and 1 base from J, leaving 12 bases between. The CDR3 is made up of 16 amino acids. CDR3: CASSQEPGVANTEAFF. Here the CDR3 DNA reads TGTGCCAGCAGCCAAGAACCAGGGGTTGCGAACACTGAAGCTTTCTTT.

Many counts were recorded for this clonotype. The chain couples TRBV27 to TRBJ2-7; TRBD1 might be the D (6 bases). The germline V and J ends were trimmed by 5 bases and 7 bases, with 18 bases remaining between them. The CDR3 covers 14 residues. CDR1 and CDR2 (germline): MNHEY, SMNVEV (reference sequence). The chain's CDR3 is CASSQTTRTAEQYF. The CDR3 DNA reads as TGTGCCAGCAGTCAGACCACTCGGACAGCAGAGCAGTACTTC.

The chain carries TRBV2 and TRBJ1-2; no clear D gene. The V end lost 1 base, the J end lost 0 bases, and 12 bases lay between the germline ends. The germline gives CDR1 SNHLY, CDR2 FYNNEI. The CDR3 has 16 amino acids. Here the CDR3 DNA reads TGTGCCAGCAGTGAAGTTTCGACGGTAGCTAACTATGGCTACACCTTC. Its translation: CASSEVSTVANYGYTF.

Notes on this clonotype: This may come from a read error, since a much larger clone is one base off. The rearrangement links TRBV7-7 to TRBJ2-3; 8 bases map to TRBD2. V gave up 2 bases and J gave up 1 base; unmatched junction bases: 5. The CDR3 sequence is 16 residues long. The V gene's germline CDR1 is SSHAT and CDR2 FNYEAQ (reference sequence). Here the CDR3 DNA reads TGTGCCAGCAGCTTATGCGGGAGGTCTGGCACAGATACGCAGTATTTT. It is translated as CASSLCGRSGTDTQYF.

This clonotype was seen only a few times. The chain combines TRBV29-1 with TRBJ1-1, with D unclear. Germline V lookup: CDR1 SQVTM, CDR2 ANQGSEA. V lost 4 bases and J lost 1, with 7 bases in between. The length of the CDR3 is 12 residues. CDR3 sequence (DNA): TGCAGCGTTGCCCGGGCGAACACTGAAGCTTTCTTT. It yields the protein CSVARANTEAFF.

The chain carries TRBV6-2 or TRBV6-3 and TRBJ2-2; 11 positions match TRBD1. Germline V gene data show CDR1 as MNHEY and CDR2 as SVGEGT. Trimming took 6 bases from V and 6 from J; bases not matched to a gene: 6. CDR3 size: 15 residues. The DNA for the CDR3 is TGTGCCAGCAGAATTCCGGGACAGGGGGCCGGGGAGCTGTTTTTT. Translating gives CASRIPGQGAGELFF.

This clonotype was seen ten or more times. Possible read error: a much larger clone is one base away. V gene TRBV12-3 or TRBV12-4 combines with J gene TRBJ2-7; D could derive from TRBD1 or TRBD2 (5 bases each). V lost 3 bases and J lost 5, with 11 bases in between. CDR3 size: 13 residues. DNA for the CDR3: TGTGCCAGCAGTTTTCCAGGGCGGGACGAGCAGTACTTC. Translating gives CASSFPGRDEQYF.

The rearrangement joins TRBV20-1 to TRBJ1-1, with 8 bases identical to TRBD1. The CDR3 is 15 amino acids. Looked up from germline, CDR1 is DFQATT and CDR2 is SNEGSKA (reference sequence). Unmatched junction bases numbered 9, after V lost 2 bases and J lost 4 bases. This chain's CDR3 is CSARLSDRGGTEAFF. For the CDR3, the DNA is TGCAGTGCTAGACTTTCCGACAGGGGAGGCACTGAAGCTTTCTTT.